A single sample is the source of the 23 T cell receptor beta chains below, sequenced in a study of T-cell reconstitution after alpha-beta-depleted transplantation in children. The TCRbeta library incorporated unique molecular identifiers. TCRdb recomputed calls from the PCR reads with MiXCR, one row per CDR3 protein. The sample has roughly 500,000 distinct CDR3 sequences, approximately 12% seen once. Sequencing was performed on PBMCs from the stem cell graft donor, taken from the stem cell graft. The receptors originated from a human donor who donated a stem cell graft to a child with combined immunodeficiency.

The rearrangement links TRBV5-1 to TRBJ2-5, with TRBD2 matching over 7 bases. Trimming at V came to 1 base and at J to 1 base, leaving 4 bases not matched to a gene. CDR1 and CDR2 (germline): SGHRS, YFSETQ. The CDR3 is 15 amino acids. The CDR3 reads CASSLSSGPQETQYF. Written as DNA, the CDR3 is TGCGCCAGCAGCTTGTCTAGCGGCCCCCAAGAGACCCAGTACTTC.

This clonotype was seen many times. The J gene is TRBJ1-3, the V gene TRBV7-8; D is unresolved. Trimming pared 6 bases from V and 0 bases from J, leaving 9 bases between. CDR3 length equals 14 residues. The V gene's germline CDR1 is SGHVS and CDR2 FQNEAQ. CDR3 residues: CASRETDSGNTIYF. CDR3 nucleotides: TGTGCCAGCAGAGAGACGGACTCTGGAAACACCATATATTTT.

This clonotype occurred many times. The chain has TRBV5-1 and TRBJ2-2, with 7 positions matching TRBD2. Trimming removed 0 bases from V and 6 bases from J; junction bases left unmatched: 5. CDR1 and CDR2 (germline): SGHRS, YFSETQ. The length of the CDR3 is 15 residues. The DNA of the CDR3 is TGCGCCAGCAGCTTGGAAAGGCTAGCGGCCGGGGAGCTGTTTTTT. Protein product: CASSLERLAAGELFF.

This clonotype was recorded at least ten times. The CDR3 here is CASKDRSSYNEQFF. For the CDR3, the DNA is TGTGCCAGCAAGGACAGGAGCTCCTACAATGAGCAGTTCTTC. The chain joins TRBV6-2 or TRBV6-3 to TRBJ2-1; TRBD1 agrees at 7 bases. This CDR3 has 14 residues. Germline trimming cut 7 bases from V and 0 bases from J; bases unmatched to any gene: 3. The germline V gene has CDR1 MNHEY and CDR2 SVGEGT.

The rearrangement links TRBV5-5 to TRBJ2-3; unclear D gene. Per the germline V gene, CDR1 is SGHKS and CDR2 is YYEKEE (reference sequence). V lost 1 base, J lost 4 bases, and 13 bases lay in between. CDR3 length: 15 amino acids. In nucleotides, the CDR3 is TGTGCCAGCAGCTTGTGGGGTTCCGCCCCAGATACGCAGTATTTT. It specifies CASSLWGSAPDTQYF.

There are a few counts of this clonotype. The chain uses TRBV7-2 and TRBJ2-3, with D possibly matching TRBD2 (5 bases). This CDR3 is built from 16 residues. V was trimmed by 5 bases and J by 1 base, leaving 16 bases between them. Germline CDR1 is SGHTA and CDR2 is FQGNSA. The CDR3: CASSRGLSGRTDTQYF. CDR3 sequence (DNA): TGTGCCAGCAGCCGCGGGCTATCAGGACGCACAGATACGCAGTATTTT.

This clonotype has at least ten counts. The CDR3 protein is CASTGSWGTDTQYF. The DNA of the CDR3 is TGTGCCAGCACAGGGTCTTGGGGCACAGATACGCAGTATTTT. The chain is built from TRBV6-1 and TRBJ2-3; D perhaps matches TRBD1 (5 bases). The CDR3 extends over 14 amino acids. Trimming took off 7 bases at V and 1 base at J, with 12 bases between the two ends. CDR1 MNHNS and CDR2 SASEGT come from the germline V gene.

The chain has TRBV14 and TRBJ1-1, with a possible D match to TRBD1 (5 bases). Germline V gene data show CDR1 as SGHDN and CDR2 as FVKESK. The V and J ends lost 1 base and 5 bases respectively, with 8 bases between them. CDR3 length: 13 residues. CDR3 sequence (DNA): TGTGCCAGCAGCCAAGGGGGCAGGACTGAAGCTTTCTTT. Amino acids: CASSQGGRTEAFF.

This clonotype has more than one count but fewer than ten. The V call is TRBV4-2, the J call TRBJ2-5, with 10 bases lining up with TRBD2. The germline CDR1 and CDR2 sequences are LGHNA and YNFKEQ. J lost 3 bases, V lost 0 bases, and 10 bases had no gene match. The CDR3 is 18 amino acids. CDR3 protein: CASSQETFWTSGKETQYF. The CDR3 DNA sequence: TGTGCCAGCAGCCAAGAAACGTTTTGGACTAGCGGTAAAGAGACCCAGTACTTC.

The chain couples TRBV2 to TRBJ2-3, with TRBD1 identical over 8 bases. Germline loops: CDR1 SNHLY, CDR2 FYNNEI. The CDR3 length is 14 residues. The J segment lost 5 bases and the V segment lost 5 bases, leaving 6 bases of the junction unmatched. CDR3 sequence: CASSTDRGGDTQYF. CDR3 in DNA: TGTGCCAGCAGTACCGACAGGGGAGGAGATACGCAGTATTTT.

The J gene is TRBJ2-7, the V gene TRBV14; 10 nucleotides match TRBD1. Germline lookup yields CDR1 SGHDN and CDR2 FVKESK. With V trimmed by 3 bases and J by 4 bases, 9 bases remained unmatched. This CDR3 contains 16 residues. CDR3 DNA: TGTGCCAGCAGCCATCAACCGGGACAGGGGTCTTACGAGCAGTACTTC. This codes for CASSHQPGQGSYEQYF.

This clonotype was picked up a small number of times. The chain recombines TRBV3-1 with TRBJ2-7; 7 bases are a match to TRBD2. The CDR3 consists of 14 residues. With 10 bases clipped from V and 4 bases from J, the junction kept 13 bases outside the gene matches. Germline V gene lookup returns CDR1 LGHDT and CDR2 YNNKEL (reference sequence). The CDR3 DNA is TGTGCCACTAAGGGAGGGACGGAGAAATACGAGCAGTACTTC. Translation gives CATKGGTEKYEQYF.

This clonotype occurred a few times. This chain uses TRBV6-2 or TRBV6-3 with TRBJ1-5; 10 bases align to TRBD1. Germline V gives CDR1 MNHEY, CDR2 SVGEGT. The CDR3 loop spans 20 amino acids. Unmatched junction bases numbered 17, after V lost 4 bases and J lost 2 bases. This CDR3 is CASSFGTGARIRGGNQPQHF. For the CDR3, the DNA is TGTGCCAGCAGTTTCGGGACAGGGGCCCGCATACGGGGAGGCAATCAGCCCCAGCATTTT.

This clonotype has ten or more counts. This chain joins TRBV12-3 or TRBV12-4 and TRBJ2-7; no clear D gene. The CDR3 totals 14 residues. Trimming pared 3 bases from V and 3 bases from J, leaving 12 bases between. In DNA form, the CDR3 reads TGTGCCAGCAGTTTGTCACTAAATCGCTACGAGCAGTACTTC. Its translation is CASSLSLNRYEQYF.

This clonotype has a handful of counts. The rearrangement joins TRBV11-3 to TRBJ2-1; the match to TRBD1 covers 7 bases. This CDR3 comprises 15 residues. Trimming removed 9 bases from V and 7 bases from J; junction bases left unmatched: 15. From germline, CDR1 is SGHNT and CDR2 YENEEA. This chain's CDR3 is CASEETGSPANEQFF. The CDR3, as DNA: TGTGCCAGTGAAGAGACAGGGTCTCCAGCAAATGAGCAGTTCTTC.

The CDR3 nucleotides read TGTGCCAGCAGCGTCGGGGACCCGGGCACAGATACGCAGTATTTT. Residues: CASSVGDPGTDTQYF. This rearrangement joins TRBV9 to TRBJ2-3; TRBD1 or TRBD2 may be the D gene (5 bases each). Germline lookup yields CDR1 SGDLS and CDR2 YYNGEE. The CDR3 runs 15 residues. The V end lost 2 bases, the J end lost 1 base, and 11 bases lay between the germline ends.

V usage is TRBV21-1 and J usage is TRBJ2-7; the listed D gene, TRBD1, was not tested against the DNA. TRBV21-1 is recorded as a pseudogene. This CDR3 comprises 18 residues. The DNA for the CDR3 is TGTGCCAGCAGCAACAAGGCCCAACAGGGGGGAAGCTCCTACGAGCAGTACTTC. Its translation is CASSNKAQQGGSSYEQYF.

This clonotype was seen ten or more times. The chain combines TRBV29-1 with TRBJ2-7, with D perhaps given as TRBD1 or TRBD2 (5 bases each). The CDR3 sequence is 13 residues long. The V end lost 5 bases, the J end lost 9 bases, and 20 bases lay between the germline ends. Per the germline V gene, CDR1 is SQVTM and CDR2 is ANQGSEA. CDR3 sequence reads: CSVLSLGDLGQYF. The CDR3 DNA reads TGCAGCGTTCTGAGCTTAGGGGACCTAGGGCAGTACTTC.

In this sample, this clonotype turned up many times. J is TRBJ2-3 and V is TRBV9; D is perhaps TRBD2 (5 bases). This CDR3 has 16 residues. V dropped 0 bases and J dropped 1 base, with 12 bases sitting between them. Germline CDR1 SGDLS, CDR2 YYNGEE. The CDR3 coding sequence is TGTGCCAGCAGCGTAGCGCCTAGCCAGGGCACAGATACGCAGTATTTT. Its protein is CASSVAPSQGTDTQYF. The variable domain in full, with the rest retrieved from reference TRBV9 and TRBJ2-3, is DSGVTQTPKHLITATGQRVTLRCSPRSGDLSVYWYQQSLDQGLQFLIQYYNGEERAKGNILERFSAQQFPDLHSELNLSSLELGDSALYFCASSVAPSQGTDTQYFGPGTRLTVL.

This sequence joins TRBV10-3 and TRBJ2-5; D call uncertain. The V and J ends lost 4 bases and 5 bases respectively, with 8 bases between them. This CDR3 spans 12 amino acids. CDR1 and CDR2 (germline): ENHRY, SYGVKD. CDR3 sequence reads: CAISGLGETQYF. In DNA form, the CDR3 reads TGTGCCATCAGTGGACTGGGGGAGACCCAGTACTTC.

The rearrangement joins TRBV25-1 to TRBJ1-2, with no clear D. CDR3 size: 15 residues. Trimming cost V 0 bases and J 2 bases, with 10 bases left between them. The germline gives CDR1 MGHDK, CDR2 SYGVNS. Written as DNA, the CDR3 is TGTGCCAGCAGTGAATACCAGGACGCAAACTATGGCTACACCTTC. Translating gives CASSEYQDANYGYTF.

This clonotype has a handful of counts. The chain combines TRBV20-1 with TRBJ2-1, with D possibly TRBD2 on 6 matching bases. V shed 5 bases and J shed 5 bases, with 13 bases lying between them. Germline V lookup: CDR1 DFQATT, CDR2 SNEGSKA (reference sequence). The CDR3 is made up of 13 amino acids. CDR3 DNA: TGCAGTGCTCCCCGGGGGTTTGACAATGAGCAGTTCTTC. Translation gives CSAPRGFDNEQFF.

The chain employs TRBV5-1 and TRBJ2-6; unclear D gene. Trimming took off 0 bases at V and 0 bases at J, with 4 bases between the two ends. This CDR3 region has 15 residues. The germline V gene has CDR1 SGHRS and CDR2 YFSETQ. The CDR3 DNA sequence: TGCGCCAGCAGCTTGGCTAACTCTGGGGCCAACGTCCTGACTTTC. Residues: CASSLANSGANVLTF.